In this sample, the clone carrying this TCR beta chain turned up once. Profiling relied on immunoSEQ multiplex PCR, and the TCRdb table lists in-frame clones only, not all of them. Counted here are approximately 300,000 clones, under 95% occurring once; the ten biggest clones make up approximately 17%. This entry comes from a study of blood T cell repertoires in COVID-19. Those who participated ranged in age from roughly 18 to 100 years and resided in about two dozen US areas. From germline, CDR1 is SGHNT and CDR2 YYREEE (reference sequence). Between the trimmed V and J ends, which lost 1 base and 8 bases, there was a span of 18 bases. The CDR3 contains 15 residues.

The rearrangement links TRBV5-4 to TRBJ1-2; tentatively, D is TRBD1 (6 bases). The source of this sequence is a woman aged 25-40 years who had recovered from COVID-19. The source material was PBMCs or T cells enriched from blood (not recorded which). The CDR3 nucleotides read TGTGCCAGCAGCTTGTCAGGGGACGGTAGGATCGGCTACACCTTC. Encoded protein: CASSLSGDGRIGYTF.